This entry lists 30 T cell receptor beta chains sequenced from one sample in a study of blood T cell repertoires in COVID-19. Profiled with immunoSEQ multiplex PCR; TCRdb holds only in-frame clones, not every one. Here the sample spans around 33,000 clones, around 91% being singletons. The sample was peripheral blood. Source of these receptors: a man aged 80 or over with acute or convalescent COVID-19.

The J gene is TRBJ2-7, the V gene TRBV3-1 (or the pseudogene TRBV3-2); 9 bases align to TRBD1. CDR3 size: 14 residues. The germline V gene encodes CDR1 LGHDT and CDR2 YNNKEL (reference sequence). After removal of 5 bases from V and 5 bases from J, the junction contained 7 bases not matched to a gene. The CDR3 bases are TGTGCCAGCAGCTGGGGACAGGGTGGGCACGAGCAGTACTTC. As protein: CASSWGQGGHEQYF.

This clone was seen just once. The chain uses TRBV19 and TRBJ2-1; TRBD1 matches 7 bases. This CDR3 region has 15 residues. The ends lost 5 bases at V and 1 base at J; junction bases unmatched: 5. Per the germline V gene, CDR1 is LNHDA and CDR2 is SQIVND (reference sequence). The CDR3: CASSDTGVSYNEQFF. The CDR3 DNA is TGTGCCAGTAGTGACACAGGGGTGTCCTACAATGAGCAGTTCTTC.

The chain is built from TRBV14 and TRBJ1-2; 7 bases line up with TRBD1. After removal of 3 bases from V and 1 base from J, the junction contained 5 bases not matched to a gene. The CDR3 contains 15 residues. CDR1 is SGHDN, CDR2 FVKESK, per germline. The CDR3 DNA reads TGTGCCAGCAGCCAGGCCGACAGGGATAACTATGGCTACACCTTC. It yields the protein CASSQADRDNYGYTF.

The chain carries TRBV2 and TRBJ1-3, with D tentatively TRBD1 (6 bases). The germline V gene has CDR1 SNHLY and CDR2 FYNNEI. The CDR3 contains 14 residues. V lost 6 bases and J lost 1, with 10 bases in between. CDR3 nucleotide sequence: TGTGCCAGCAGACCCGGGACATCTGGAAACACCATATATTTT. Translating it yields CASRPGTSGNTIYF.

The count of this clone is one. This chain joins TRBV9 and TRBJ1-2; D unresolved. Per germline, CDR1 SGDLS and CDR2 YYNGEE. Trimming removed 1 base from V and 7 bases from J, with 8 bases in between. The CDR3 is 12 amino acids. In DNA, the CDR3 is TGTGCCAGCAGCGTACTCGGTAGTGGCTACACCTTC. Its protein is CASSVLGSGYTF.

This rearrangement joins TRBV30 to TRBJ1-4; tentative D call: TRBD1 (5 bases). There are 16 residues in the CDR3. Germline CDR1 and CDR2: GTSNPN and SVGIG (reference sequence). V was clipped by 3 bases and J by 0 bases, with 14 bases between them. For the CDR3, the DNA is TGTGCCTGGAGGGGAGGGGCATCCGCAACTAATGAAAAACTGTTTTTT. Translating gives CAWRGGASATNEKLFF.

The V call is TRBV5-4, the J call TRBJ2-1, with 9 bases identical to TRBD1. V was pared by 0 bases and J by 6 bases, with 4 bases of the junction left unmatched. This CDR3 comprises 15 residues. The germline gives CDR1 SGHNT, CDR2 YYREEE (reference sequence). CDR3 DNA sequence: TGTGCCAGCAGCTTGGGGACAGGGGTATCCAATGAGCAGTTCTTC. It yields the protein CASSLGTGVSNEQFF.

The chain joins TRBV5-1 to TRBJ2-2, with D possibly matching TRBD2 (5 bases). The V gene's germline CDR1 is SGHRS and CDR2 YFSETQ. Trimming removed 4 bases at V and 5 bases at J, with 15 bases between. There are 15 residues in the CDR3. CDR3 in amino acids: CASSKSLEGTGELFF. The CDR3 coding sequence is TGCGCCAGCAGCAAAAGCTTAGAGGGAACCGGGGAGCTGTTTTTT.

The rearrangement joins TRBV3-1 (or the pseudogene TRBV3-2) to TRBJ1-1; 9 nucleotides line up with TRBD1. The germline CDR1 and CDR2 sequences are LGHDT and YNNKEL (reference sequence). This CDR3 is built from 15 residues. The J segment lost 4 bases and the V segment lost 7 bases, leaving 10 bases of the junction unmatched. The CDR3 DNA reads as TGTGCCAGCACAAACAAGGACAGGGGAGGCACTGAAGCTTTCTTT. Translated, it gives CASTNKDRGGTEAFF.

The chain employs TRBV27 and TRBJ1-6, with a weak D call TRBD1 (6 bases). The CDR3 loop spans 16 amino acids. Germline V gene sequence: CDR1 MNHEY, CDR2 SMNVEV (reference sequence). The V end lost 2 bases, the J end lost 4 bases, and 12 bases lay between the germline ends. The CDR3 nucleotides are TGTGCCAGCAGTTTACGGCGGGGGCGTTATAATTCACCCCTCCACTTT. Its protein is CASSLRRGRYNSPLHF.

The V and J genes are TRBV5-6 and TRBJ1-2; D might be TRBD1 (5 bases). The germline V gene has CDR1 SGHDT and CDR2 YYEEEE. With 0 bases removed from V and 7 bases from J, the gap between germline ends came to 13 bases. The CDR3 has 14 residues. CDR3 sequence: CASSLAQGWRGYTF. CDR3 nucleotide sequence: TGTGCCAGCAGCTTGGCCCAGGGTTGGCGTGGCTACACCTTC.

The chain combines TRBV28 with TRBJ1-2, with 9 bases that match TRBD1. Germline-derived CDR1 and CDR2 are MDHEN and SYDVKM. The CDR3 is made up of 14 amino acids. V lost 6 bases, J lost 5 bases, and 7 bases stayed unmatched. CDR3 loop: CASRKTGGFYGYTF. CDR3 sequence (DNA): TGTGCCAGCAGGAAGACAGGGGGTTTTTATGGCTACACCTTC.

This sequence joins TRBV2 and TRBJ2-7; D not certain. There are 16 residues in the CDR3. Germline CDR1 reads SNHLY; CDR2 reads FYNNEI. Trimming removed 1 base at V and 0 bases at J, with 13 bases between. The CDR3 is CASSEVLDAYSYEQYF. DNA for the CDR3: TGTGCCAGCAGTGAAGTTTTAGATGCCTACTCCTACGAGCAGTACTTC.

V is TRBV4-2 and J is TRBJ1-6; no clear D gene. The length of the CDR3 is 14 residues. CDR1 and CDR2 (germline): LGHNA, YNFKEQ. The V and J ends lost 2 bases and 4 bases respectively, with 6 bases between them. In DNA form, the CDR3 reads TGTGCCAGCAGCCAAATCGGGTATAATTCACCCCTCCACTTT. Translating it yields CASSQIGYNSPLHF.

This chain joins TRBV12-3 or TRBV12-4 and TRBJ1-4, with D hard to call. This CDR3 has 12 residues. The V end was cut by 6 bases, the J end by 7 bases, with 9 bases between. CDR3 sequence reads: CASSREAEKLFF. CDR3 nucleotide sequence: TGTGCCAGCAGCCGGGAGGCTGAAAAACTGTTTTTT.

This clone was detected once. This chain connects TRBV6-4 to TRBJ2-3; a weak D match, TRBD1 (6 bases). The germline gives CDR1 MRHNA, CDR2 SNTAGT. The V gene lost 6 bases and the J gene lost 3 bases, with 13 bases spanning the gap. The CDR3 covers 14 residues. CDR3 sequence (DNA): TGTGCCAGCAGCCCTCTAGGGGGTACAGATACGCAGTATTTT. Translation gives CASSPLGGTDTQYF.

The chain employs TRBV18 and TRBJ2-1, with 9 bases that match TRBD1. Germline CDR1 and CDR2: KGHSH and LQKENI. V was clipped by 6 bases and J by 2 bases; unmatched bases: 5. The CDR3 loop spans 15 amino acids. CDR3 in amino acids: CASSGTGYTYNEQFF. The CDR3 coding sequence is TGTGCCAGCTCCGGGACAGGGTACACCTACAATGAGCAGTTCTTC.

This clone was seen more than once but under ten times. The chain couples TRBV3-1 (or the pseudogene TRBV3-2) to TRBJ1-6; TRBD1 might be the D (5 bases). V gave up 3 bases and J gave up 7 bases, with 10 bases separating them. This CDR3 is 14 amino acids long. The V gene's germline CDR1 is LGHDT and CDR2 YNNKEL (reference sequence). CDR3 in amino acids: CASSQRGSNSPLHF. The CDR3 DNA reads TGTGCCAGCAGCCAGCGGGGCTCAAATTCACCCCTCCACTTT.

On this clone itself: One end of the junction fails to match germline, which may point to a read error. The chain employs TRBV9 and TRBJ2-3, with 8 bases fitting TRBD1. This CDR3 is built from 13 residues. Per the germline V gene, CDR1 is SGDLS and CDR2 is YYNGEE. DNA for the CDR3: TGTGCCAGCAGCGTAGTGGGGACAGGTACGCAGTATTTT. It specifies CASSVVGTGTQYF.

The chain joins TRBV4-2 to TRBJ1-5; D possibly corresponds to TRBD1 (6 bases). Trimming removed 1 base from V and 3 bases from J, with 10 bases in between. Germline CDR1 is LGHNA and CDR2 is YNFKEQ. The length of the CDR3 is 15 residues. The CDR3 DNA reads TGTGCCAGCAGCCAAGTTGGACAGAACAATCAGCCCCAGCATTTT. Translated: CASSQVGQNNQPQHF.

V and J are TRBV29-1 and TRBJ2-3; the D gene is possibly TRBD1 (6 bases). Germline CDR1 and CDR2: SQVTM and ANQGSEA. The V gene lost 4 bases and the J gene lost 6 bases, with 20 bases spanning the gap. The CDR3 loop spans 15 amino acids. CDR3 in amino acids: CSVAPWGQRGDTQYF. DNA of the CDR3: TGCAGCGTTGCCCCGTGGGGGCAGAGGGGGGATACGCAGTATTTT.

This clone came up once. V and J are TRBV19 and TRBJ1-1, with 7 bases aligning to TRBD1. J gave up 4 bases and V 5 bases, and 10 bases lay outside the gene matches. The CDR3 sequence is 15 residues long. Germline V gene sequence: CDR1 LNHDA, CDR2 SQIVND (reference sequence). This CDR3 reads CASSFLDRVGTEAFF. The CDR3 DNA reads TGTGCCAGTAGTTTTCTCGACAGGGTTGGCACTGAAGCTTTCTTT. Looking up the rest from reference TRBV19 and TRBJ1-1 gives the full variable domain: DGGITQSPKYLFRKEGQNVTLSCEQNLNHDAMYWYRQDPGQGLRLIYYSQIVNDFQKGDIAEGYSVSREKKESFPLTVTSAQKNPTAFYLCASSFLDRVGTEAFFGQGTRLTVV.

The V gene is TRBV19, the J gene TRBJ1-5; D not resolved. From germline, CDR1 is LNHDA and CDR2 SQIVND (reference sequence). Trimming removed 3 bases at V and 5 bases at J, with 11 bases between. CDR3 length: 14 amino acids. DNA for the CDR3: TGTGCCAGTAGTATCTCGGAGGCCCATCAGCCCCAGCATTTT. This sequence encodes CASSISEAHQPQHF. The whole variable domain, filled in from reference TRBV19 and TRBJ1-5, reads DGGITQSPKYLFRKEGQNVTLSCEQNLNHDAMYWYRQDPGQGLRLIYYSQIVNDFQKGDIAEGYSVSREKKESFPLTVTSAQKNPTAFYLCASSISEAHQPQHFGDGTRLSIL.

This rearrangement joins TRBV7-9 to TRBJ1-6; D is possibly TRBD1 (6 bases). Trimming cost V 5 bases and J 4 bases, with 9 bases left between them. Germline V gene lookup returns CDR1 SEHNR and CDR2 FQNEAQ (reference sequence). CDR3 length: 14 residues. CDR3 loop: CASSPTGYNSPLHF. DNA of the CDR3: TGTGCCAGCAGCCCGACAGGTTATAATTCACCCCTCCACTTT.

This clone showed up just once. V is TRBV5-1 and J is TRBJ2-7; 8 bases align to TRBD1. Germline V gives CDR1 SGHRS, CDR2 YFSETQ. Trimming removed 0 bases from V and 0 bases from J; junction bases left unmatched: 5. CDR3 size: 16 residues. CDR3 sequence (DNA): TGCGCCAGCAGCTTGGGGGACAGGATCAGCTCCTACGAGCAGTACTTC. Translation gives CASSLGDRISSYEQYF. The full variable domain, completed using reference TRBV5-1 and TRBJ2-7, is KAGVTQTPRYLIKTRGQQVTLSCSPISGHRSVSWYQQTPGQGLQFLFEYFSETQRNKGNFPGRFSGRQFSNSRSEMNVSTLELGDSALYLCASSLGDRISSYEQYFGPGTRLTVT.

The chain carries TRBV29-1 and TRBJ2-1; 8 nucleotides line up with TRBD2. The CDR3 is 14 amino acids. J was trimmed by 7 bases and V by 7 bases; bases with no gene match: 12. CDR1 and CDR2 (germline): SQVTM, ANQGSEA. CDR3 loop: CSAHRGTRANEQFF. CDR3 bases: TGCAGCGCCCATAGGGGGACTAGAGCAAATGAGCAGTTCTTC.

The chain employs TRBV10-3 and TRBJ2-3; TRBD1 matches 10 bases. The V segment lost 5 bases and the J segment 2 bases; nucleotides outside the gene matches: 7. The germline CDR1 and CDR2 sequences are ENHRY and SYGVKD. The CDR3 is made up of 16 amino acids. The CDR3 here is CAISNPGQGHTDTQYF. The CDR3 bases are TGTGCCATCAGTAATCCGGGACAGGGGCACACAGATACGCAGTATTTT.

The chain uses TRBV19 and TRBJ2-6, with D possibly TRBD1 on 6 matching bases. The V end lost 4 bases, the J end lost 0 bases, and 16 bases lay between the germline ends. CDR1 and CDR2 (germline): LNHDA, SQIVND (reference sequence). The CDR3 has 18 amino acids. The CDR3 DNA is TGTGCCAGTAGTACCACAGGGTTGGGGATCTCTGGGGCCAACGTCCTGACTTTC. Translating gives CASSTTGLGISGANVLTF.

This clone showed up just once. This chain uses TRBV30 with TRBJ1-2; D not certain. Trimming stripped 2 bases from V and 6 bases from J, with 10 bases between. Germline CDR1 is GTSNPN and CDR2 is SVGIG (reference sequence). The CDR3 extends over 12 amino acids. CDR3 in DNA: TGTGCCTGGAGTATAAGAAGCGATGGCTACACCTTC. Translated: CAWSIRSDGYTF.

The V gene is TRBV20-1, the J gene TRBJ1-2, with a tentative D call TRBD1 (6 bases). Germline CDR1 is DFQATT and CDR2 is SNEGSKA (reference sequence). V dropped 3 bases and J dropped 8 bases, with 16 bases sitting between them. The CDR3 covers 13 residues. The CDR3 coding sequence is TGCAGTGCTAGTACGGGGGGCAGAGGCGGCTACACCTTC. It translates to CSASTGGRGGYTF.